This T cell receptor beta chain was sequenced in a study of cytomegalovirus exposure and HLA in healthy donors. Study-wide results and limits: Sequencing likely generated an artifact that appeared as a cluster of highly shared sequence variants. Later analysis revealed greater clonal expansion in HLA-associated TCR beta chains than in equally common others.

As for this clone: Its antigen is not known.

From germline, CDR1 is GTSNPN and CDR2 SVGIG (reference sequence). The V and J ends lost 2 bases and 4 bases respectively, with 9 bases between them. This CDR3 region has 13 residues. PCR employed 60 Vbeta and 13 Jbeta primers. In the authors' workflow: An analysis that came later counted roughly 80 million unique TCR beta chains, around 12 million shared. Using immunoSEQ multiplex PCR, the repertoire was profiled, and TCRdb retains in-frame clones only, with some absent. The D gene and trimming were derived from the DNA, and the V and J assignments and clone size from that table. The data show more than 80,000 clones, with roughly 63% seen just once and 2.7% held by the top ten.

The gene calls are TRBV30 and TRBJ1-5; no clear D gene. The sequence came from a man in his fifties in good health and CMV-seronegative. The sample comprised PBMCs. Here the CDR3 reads CAWSTIKNQPQHF. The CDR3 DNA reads TGTGCCTGGAGTACAATAAAAAATCAGCCCCAGCATTTT.